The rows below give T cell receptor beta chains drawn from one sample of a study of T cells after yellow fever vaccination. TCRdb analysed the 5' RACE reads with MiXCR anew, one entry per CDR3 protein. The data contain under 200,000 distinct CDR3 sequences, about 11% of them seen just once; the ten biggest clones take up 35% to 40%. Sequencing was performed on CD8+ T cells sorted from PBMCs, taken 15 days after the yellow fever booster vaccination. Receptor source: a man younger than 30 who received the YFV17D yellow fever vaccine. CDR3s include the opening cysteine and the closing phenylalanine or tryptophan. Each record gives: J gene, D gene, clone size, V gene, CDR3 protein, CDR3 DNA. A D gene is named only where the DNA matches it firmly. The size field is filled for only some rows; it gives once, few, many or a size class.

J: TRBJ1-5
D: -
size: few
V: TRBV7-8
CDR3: CASSLFKGSNQPQHF
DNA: TGTGCCAGCAGCCTATTCAAGGGGAGCAATCAGCCCCAGCATTTT

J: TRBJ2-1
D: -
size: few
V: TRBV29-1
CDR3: CSVEVLAEQFF
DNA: TGCAGCGTTGAAGTCTTAGCTGAGCAGTTCTTC

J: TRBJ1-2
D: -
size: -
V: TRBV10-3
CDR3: CAISSLVPGYTF
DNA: TGTGCCATCTCGAGCCTTGTTCCTGGCTACACCTTC

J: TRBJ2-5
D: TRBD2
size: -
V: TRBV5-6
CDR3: CASSLVLAGGNGETQYF
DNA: TGTGCCAGCAGCTTGGTGCTAGCGGGAGGAAATGGGGAGACCCAGTACTTC

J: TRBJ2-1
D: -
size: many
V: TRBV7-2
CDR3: CASNLRLRDPNNEQFF
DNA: TGTGCCAGCAACCTACGACTCCGGGACCCTAACAATGAGCAGTTCTTC

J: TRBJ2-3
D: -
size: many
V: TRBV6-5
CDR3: CASTLTEAGTDTQYF
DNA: TGTGCCAGCACCCTCACGGAGGCGGGGACAGATACGCAGTATTTT

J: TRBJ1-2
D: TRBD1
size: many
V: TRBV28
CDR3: CASRTDRGNYGYTF
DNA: TGTGCCAGCAGGACGGACAGGGGCAACTATGGCTACACCTTC

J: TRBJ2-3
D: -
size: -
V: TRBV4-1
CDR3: CASSQDQRRVTDTQYF
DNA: TGCGCCAGCAGCCAAGATCAGCGTCGGGTCACAGATACGCAGTATTTT

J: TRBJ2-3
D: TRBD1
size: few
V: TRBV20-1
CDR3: CSAQDGGRGRNGPDTQYF
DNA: TGCAGTGCGCAAGACGGCGGCAGGGGGCGAAATGGTCCAGATACGCAGTATTTT

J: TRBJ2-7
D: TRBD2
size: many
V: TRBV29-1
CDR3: CSVRSGGSYEQYF
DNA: TGCAGCGTCAGGAGCGGGGGTTCCTACGAGCAGTACTTC

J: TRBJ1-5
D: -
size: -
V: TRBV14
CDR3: CASSQDSGTNQPQHF
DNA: TGTGCCAGCAGCCAAGACTCCGGGACCAATCAGCCCCAGCATTTT

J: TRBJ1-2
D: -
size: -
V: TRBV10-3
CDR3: CAISDPTVPGYTF
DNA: TGTGCCATCAGTGATCCGACGGTCCCGGGCTACACCTTC

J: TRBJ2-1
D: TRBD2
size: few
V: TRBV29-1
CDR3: CSPHLAGYNEQFF
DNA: TGCAGCCCCCACCTAGCGGGATACAATGAGCAGTTCTTC

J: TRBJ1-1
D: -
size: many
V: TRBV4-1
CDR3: CASSQVGGTEAFF
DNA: TGCGCCAGCAGCCAAGTGGGGGGTACTGAAGCTTTCTTT

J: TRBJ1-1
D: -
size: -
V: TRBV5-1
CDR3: CASRPTVNTEAFF
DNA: TGCGCCAGCAGACCTACAGTGAACACTGAAGCTTTCTTT

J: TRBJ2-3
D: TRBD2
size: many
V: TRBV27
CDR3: CASSLLAGGTDTQYF
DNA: TGTGCCAGCAGTTTGCTAGCGGGGGGAACAGATACGCAGTATTTT

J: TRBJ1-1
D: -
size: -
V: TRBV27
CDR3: CATGASPGTEAFF
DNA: TGTGCCACGGGGGCTAGTCCGGGAACTGAAGCTTTCTTT

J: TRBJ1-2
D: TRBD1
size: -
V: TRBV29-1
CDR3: CSVEPGQGRLYGYTF
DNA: TGCAGCGTTGAACCGGGACAGGGGAGGCTCTATGGCTACACCTTC

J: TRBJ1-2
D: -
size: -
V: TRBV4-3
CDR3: CASSQLVRDDYGYTF
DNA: TGCGCCAGCAGCCAGCTCGTCAGGGATGACTATGGCTACACCTTC

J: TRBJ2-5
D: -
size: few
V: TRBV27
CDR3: CASSFSARTAVGTQYF
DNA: TGTGCCAGCAGTTTTTCGGCGCGGACGGCGGTTGGGACCCAGTACTTC

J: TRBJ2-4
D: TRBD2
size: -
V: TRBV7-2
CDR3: CASSPPGLATNQYF
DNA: TGTGCCAGCAGCCCCCCGGGACTAGCTACCAATCAGTACTTC

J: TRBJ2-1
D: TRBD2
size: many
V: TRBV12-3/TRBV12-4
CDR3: CASSLGLAEEQFF
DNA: TGTGCCAGCAGTTTAGGACTAGCGGAGGAGCAGTTCTTC

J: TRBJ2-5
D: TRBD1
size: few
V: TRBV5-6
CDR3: CASSFEGAWETQYF
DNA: TGTGCCAGCAGCTTTGAGGGGGCATGGGAGACCCAGTACTTC

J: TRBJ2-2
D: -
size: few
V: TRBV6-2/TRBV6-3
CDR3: CASQEGDDSSGELFF
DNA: TGTGCCAGCCAGGAGGGTGACGACAGTTCCGGGGAGCTGTTTTTT

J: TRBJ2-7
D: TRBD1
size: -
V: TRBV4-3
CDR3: CASSHLGDRESHEQYF
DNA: TGCGCCAGCAGCCATTTAGGGGACAGGGAATCCCACGAGCAGTACTTC

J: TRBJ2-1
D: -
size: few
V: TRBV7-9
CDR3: CASSPAGTPIFNEQFF
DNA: TGTGCCAGCAGCCCCGCCGGGACACCGATCTTCAATGAGCAGTTCTTC